This T cell receptor beta chain comes out of a study of cytomegalovirus exposure and HLA in healthy donors. Overall study results and limits: Most TCR beta V segments were productive about 90% or about 30% of the time in an earlier analysis.

Germline assignment: CDR1 SEHNR and CDR2 FQNEAQ (reference sequence). V lost 4 bases, J lost 1 base, and 2 bases stayed unmatched. The CDR3 has 14 amino acids. In regard to this clone: The antigen remains undetermined.

Primers included in the PCR were 60 Vbeta and 13 Jbeta primers. The method was immunoSEQ multiplex PCR; TCRdb's version includes in-frame clones alone and lacks a portion of them. In the table there are about 250,000 clones, approximately 81% of which are singletons. The rearrangement uses TRBV7-9 and TRBJ1-1; 8 bases line up with TRBD1. This TCR derives from a girl aged 2-10 years in good health and CMV-seronegative. What was sequenced was PBMCs. The CDR3 protein is CASSSGTGNTEAFF. CDR3 DNA sequence: TGTGCCAGCAGCTCCGGGACAGGGAACACTGAAGCTTTCTTT. The complete variable domain, with remaining parts taken from reference TRBV7-9 and TRBJ1-1, reads DTGVSQNPRHKITKRGQNVTFRCDPISEHNRLYWYRQTLGQGPEFLTYFQNEAQLEKSRLLSDRFSAERPKGSFSTLEIQRTEQGDSAMYLCASSSGTGNTEAFFGQGTRLTVV.